This entry concerns a single T cell receptor (beta chain). This sample was taken from a study of blood T cell repertoires in COVID-19. Study-level information: Sites in the United States, Italy and Spain provided acute and convalescent COVID-19 samples. Sources were T cells, B-cell-depleted T cells, or PBMCs; the material itself was cDNA or gDNA.

Generated by immunoSEQ multiplex PCR, the TCRdb table keeps only in-frame clones and is missing some. The table records about 170,000 clones, roughly 90% of them present only once. Germline V gives CDR1 SGHVS, CDR2 FNYEAQ. There are 17 residues in the CDR3. The germline V and J ends were trimmed by 6 bases and 4 bases, with 25 bases remaining between them. The sample comprised peripheral blood. V and J are TRBV7-6 and TRBJ2-7; D is ambiguous. The sequence derives from a man aged 18 to 35 with COVID-19, enrolled during active disease. CDR3 amino acids: CASSLRRDVALKYEQYF. In DNA, the CDR3 is TGTGCCAGCAGTTTGAGACGAGACGTAGCCCTTAAGTACGAGCAGTACTTC.